These 9 T cell receptor beta chains were sequenced from one sample in a study of pediatric ulcerative colitis. Sequencing used immunoSEQ multiplex PCR; TCRdb keeps in-frame clones, though not all of them. Here the sample spans approximately 60,000 clones, 85% to 90% being singletons. Sequences were obtained from blood. The receptors shown here come from a boy under 18 with severe ulcerative colitis.

This chain uses TRBV6-1 with TRBJ1-2; D is uncertain. Germline CDR1 and CDR2: MNHNS and SASEGT. The V and J ends lost 8 bases and 5 bases respectively, with 18 bases between them. The CDR3 runs to 14 residues. This CDR3 is CASLKDLTGYGYTF. The DNA of the CDR3 is TGTGCCAGCTTGAAGGATTTAACCGGGTATGGCTACACCTTC.

This clone turned up a few times. The chain recombines TRBV5-4 with TRBJ1-3; a weak D match, TRBD1 (6 bases). Germline V gene data show CDR1 as SGHNT and CDR2 as YYREEE (reference sequence). This CDR3 has 17 residues. Trimming took off 6 bases at V and 1 base at J, with 20 bases between the two ends. The CDR3 DNA sequence: TGTGCCAGCACCCTGGACCCCGGGGGCGGATCTGGAAACACCATATATTTT. Its translation: CASTLDPGGGSGNTIYF.

The genes are TRBV7-9 and TRBJ1-1; no definite D call. Trimming took off 5 bases at V and 1 base at J, with 8 bases between the two ends. The CDR3 is 13 amino acids. In germline, CDR1 is SEHNR, CDR2 FQNEAQ (reference sequence). The CDR3 protein is CASSRIGNTEAFF. The DNA for the CDR3 is TGTGCCAGCAGCCGTATAGGGAACACTGAAGCTTTCTTT.

CDR3 loop: CASSLGQGWTEAFF. CDR3 coding DNA: TGCGCCAGCAGCTTGGGGCAGGGGTGGACTGAAGCTTTCTTT. This chain joins TRBV5-1 and TRBJ1-1; weak D call: TRBD1 (6 bases). Trimming shortened V by 0 bases and J by 5 bases, and 11 bases separated the two germline ends. Per the germline V gene, CDR1 is SGHRS and CDR2 is YFSETQ. The CDR3 spans 14 residues.

The CDR3 reads CASFGWGDSGNTIYF. The CDR3 nucleotides are TGTGCCAGCTTCGGGTGGGGAGACTCTGGAAACACCATATATTTT. The chain has TRBV2 and TRBJ1-3; D is unclear. This CDR3 contains 15 residues. The V and J ends lost 8 bases and 0 bases respectively, with 14 bases between them. Germline V gene data show CDR1 as SNHLY and CDR2 as FYNNEI.

V usage is TRBV29-1 and J usage is TRBJ1-4; the D gene is possibly TRBD1 (5 bases). The germline V gene encodes CDR1 SQVTM and CDR2 ANQGSEA. This CDR3 region has 12 residues. The V end lost 6 bases, the J end lost 7 bases, and 12 bases lay between the germline ends. CDR3 protein: CSVAGPGEKLFF. CDR3 sequence (DNA): TGCAGCGTGGCGGGACCCGGTGAAAAACTGTTTTTT.

The rearrangement uses TRBV2 and TRBJ1-5; 9 bases agree with TRBD1. The CDR3 is made up of 16 amino acids. Trimming cost V 4 bases and J 6 bases; bases outside gene matches: 10. Germline assignment: CDR1 SNHLY and CDR2 FYNNEI. The CDR3 DNA reads as TGTGCCAGCAGTGGGTCGGGACAGGGTATGGGTCAGCCCCAGCATTTT. As protein: CASSGSGQGMGQPQHF.

This sequence joins TRBV27 and TRBJ2-7, with D uncertain. Per the germline V gene, CDR1 is MNHEY and CDR2 is SMNVEV (reference sequence). Trimming cost V 0 bases and J 3 bases, with 15 bases left between them. CDR3 length: 16 amino acids. Written as DNA, the CDR3 is TGTGCCAGCAGTTTATCCTTCACCCAGTCATTCTACGAGCAGTACTTC. Its protein product is CASSLSFTQSFYEQYF.

The V call is TRBV7-9, the J call TRBJ2-5; the D is unclear. This CDR3 has 12 amino acids. Germline V CDR1 and CDR2: SEHNR, FQNEAQ (reference sequence). V was cut by 5 bases and J by 3 bases, with 7 bases left in between. The CDR3 loop reads CASSAAKETQYF. Here the CDR3 DNA reads TGTGCCAGCAGCGCGGCTAAAGAGACCCAGTACTTC. Looking up the rest from reference TRBV7-9 and TRBJ2-5 gives the full variable domain: DTGVSQNPRHKITKRGQNVTFRCDPISEHNRLYWYRQTLGQGPEFLTYFQNEAQLEKSRLLSDRFSAERPKGSFSTLEIQRTEQGDSAMYLCASSAAKETQYFGPGTRLLVL.